This T cell receptor (beta chain) was found in a study of tumor-infiltrating lymphocytes in localized non-small cell lung cancer. The V gene lost 0 bases and the J gene lost 8 bases, with 10 bases spanning the gap. Germline loops: CDR1 LGHNA, CDR2 YSLEER. CDR3 length: 13 amino acids. The data were produced by immunoSEQ multiplex PCR, yet TCRdb's version contains in-frame clones alone and is incomplete. This sample has nearly 9,500 clones, with around 80% found just once. V and J are TRBV4-3 and TRBJ1-2, with unresolved D. The clonotype was recovered from a human donor with non-small cell lung cancer. The source material was uninvolved lung tissue not adjacent to the tumor. The CDR3 is CASSQELSGGYTF. The CDR3 nucleotides are TGCGCCAGCAGCCAAGAACTTAGTGGAGGCTACACCTTC.